These 27 T cell receptor beta chains were sequenced from one sample in a study of T cell clonotyping in hematopoietic cell transplantation. Time point meaning: recipient sample about 28 days before transplant, after cytoreduction. Profiling relied on immunoSEQ multiplex PCR, and the TCRdb table lists in-frame clones only, not all of them. The sample gives 20,000 to 25,000 clones, 85% to 90% of which show up once; 3.7% is in the top ten. The source was peripheral blood mononuclear cells, collected before stem cell transplant. All receptors derive from a young man with biphenotypic leukemia. Some clones in this sample may be carry-over from other donors' samples.

This clone has a single count. V usage is TRBV7-8 and J usage is TRBJ2-7, with D tentatively TRBD1 or TRBD2 (6 bases each). V was cut by 5 bases and J by 0 bases, with 17 bases left in between. The CDR3 runs to 16 residues. Germline V lookup: CDR1 SGHVS, CDR2 FQNEAQ. The CDR3 DNA sequence: TGTGCCAGCAGCCCTGGGTGGGGGGCTAGCTCCTACGAGCAGTACTTC. Translating it yields CASSPGWGASSYEQYF.

The gene calls are TRBV10-1 and TRBJ2-3; D call uncertain. The CDR3 has 13 amino acids. V dropped 6 bases and J dropped 4 bases, with 11 bases sitting between them. Germline loops: CDR1 WNHNN, CDR2 SYGVQD (reference sequence). CDR3 amino acids: CASRPSGADTQYF. The CDR3 bases are TGCGCCAGCAGACCAAGTGGGGCAGATACGCAGTATTTT.

The chain uses TRBV6-6 and TRBJ2-6, with no clear D. This CDR3 comprises 13 residues. Between the trimmed V and J ends, which lost 5 bases and 9 bases, there was a span of 11 bases. Germline lookup yields CDR1 MNHNY and CDR2 SVGAGI (reference sequence). CDR3 DNA sequence: TGTGCCAGCAGTCTGCAAGAGGACAACGTCCTGACTTTC. It encodes CASSLQEDNVLTF.

This chain joins TRBV27 and TRBJ2-7; perhaps TRBD2 as D (6 bases). Germline values: CDR1 MNHEY, CDR2 SMNVEV (reference sequence). The V end lost 7 bases, the J end lost 4 bases, and 20 bases lay between the germline ends. The CDR3 has 15 residues. Here the CDR3 DNA reads TGTGCCAGCAAAGAGGTCGGCGGGGTATGGTACGAGCAGTACTTC. It translates to CASKEVGGVWYEQYF.

The chain couples TRBV5-1 to TRBJ1-1, with no clear D. CDR1 and CDR2 (germline): SGHRS, YFSETQ. Deletions cut 1 base from V and 3 bases from J, with 10 bases between. CDR3 length equals 14 residues. The CDR3 coding sequence is TGCGCCAGCAGCTTGCAGGCGATTTACACTGAAGCTTTCTTT. Translation gives CASSLQAIYTEAFF.

The chain links TRBV30 to TRBJ1-1; perhaps TRBD1 as D (6 bases). This CDR3 has 16 residues. Between the trimmed V and J ends, which lost 2 bases and 3 bases, there was a span of 19 bases. The germline V gene encodes CDR1 GTSNPN and CDR2 SVGIG (reference sequence). The CDR3 nucleotides are TGTGCCTGGAGTCTTTTCCGCAGGGGAGGGGACACTGAAGCTTTCTTT. Translated, it gives CAWSLFRRGGDTEAFF.

The chain is built from TRBV10-2 and TRBJ1-6; no reliable D call. The ends were cut back, 3 bases at V and 8 bases at J, with 8 bases in the middle. Germline CDR1 and CDR2: WSHSY and SAAADI. This CDR3 has 13 amino acids. The CDR3 is CASSDSRDSPLHF. The CDR3 DNA is TGCGCCAGCAGTGATTCACGGGATTCACCCCTCCACTTT.

The V and J genes are TRBV9 and TRBJ2-5; a possible D gene is TRBD2 (6 bases). CDR3 length equals 14 residues. Germline CDR1 is SGDLS and CDR2 is YYNGEE. Deletions cut 4 bases from V and 5 bases from J, with 15 bases between. The CDR3 coding sequence is TGTGCCAGCAGCTCACGTGGGGAGGTGGAGACCCAGTACTTC. It codes for CASSSRGEVETQYF. The full variable domain, in which reference TRBV9 and TRBJ2-5 provide the parts outside the CDR3, is DSGVTQTPKHLITATGQRVTLRCSPRSGDLSVYWYQQSLDQGLQFLIQYYNGEERAKGNILERFSAQQFPDLHSELNLSSLELGDSALYFCASSSRGEVETQYFGPGTRLLVL.

CDR3 sequence: CAWSQGQETQYF. In nucleotides, the CDR3 is TGTGCCTGGAGCCAAGGCCAAGAGACCCAGTACTTC. V gene TRBV30 combines with J gene TRBJ2-5; D is unclear. Germline CDR1 and CDR2: GTSNPN and SVGIG (reference sequence). V was trimmed by 3 bases and J by 1 base, leaving 6 bases between them. The length of the CDR3 is 12 residues.

The chain uses TRBV5-1 and TRBJ1-1; 7 bases map to TRBD1. Germline CDR1 is SGHRS and CDR2 is YFSETQ. CDR3 size: 16 residues. The ends lost 3 bases at V and 8 bases at J; junction bases unmatched: 16. The CDR3: CASSSSKGTASLEAFF. For the CDR3, the DNA is TGCGCCAGCAGCTCCTCTAAAGGGACAGCCAGTTTAGAAGCTTTCTTT.

V and J are TRBV25-1 and TRBJ1-2, with D tentatively TRBD1 (5 bases). V dropped 5 bases and J dropped 8 bases, with 15 bases sitting between them. Per the germline V gene, CDR1 is MGHDK and CDR2 is SYGVNS. CDR3 length: 13 residues. CDR3 coding DNA: TGTGCCAGCAGTAAAGGGACCAACGAGGGCTACACCTTC. It is translated as CASSKGTNEGYTF.

The chain recombines TRBV4-1 with TRBJ1-2; no clear D. Trimming stripped 7 bases from V and 6 bases from J, with 15 bases between. Germline V CDR1 and CDR2: MGHRA, YSYEKL. CDR3 length: 13 amino acids. This chain's CDR3 is CASNLGLNDGYTF. The CDR3 coding sequence is TGCGCCAGCAATTTGGGGTTGAATGATGGCTACACCTTC.

The DNA for the CDR3 is TGCGCCAGCAAAGTAGGGGGGAGTGGCACCGGGGAGCTGTTTTTT. Its translation: CASKVGGSGTGELFF. The chain combines TRBV4-1 with TRBJ2-2; TRBD1 or TRBD2 may be the D gene (6 bases each). The V end lost 7 bases, the J end lost 4 bases, and 16 bases lay between the germline ends. Germline CDR1 reads MGHRA; CDR2 reads YSYEKL. CDR3 size: 15 residues.

The chain uses TRBV7-3 and TRBJ2-1; D gene ambiguous. The CDR3 has 14 amino acids. Germline CDR1 is SGHTA and CDR2 is FQGTGA. V gave up 2 bases and J gave up 5 bases, with 10 bases separating them. DNA for the CDR3: TGTGCCAGCAGCTTAGACTCAGTGCACAATGAGCAGTTCTTC. It encodes CASSLDSVHNEQFF.

This chain uses TRBV6-5 with TRBJ2-3, with TRBD2 matching over 8 bases. CDR3 length equals 15 residues. Germline lookup yields CDR1 MNHEY and CDR2 SVGAGI. Germline trimming cut 2 bases from V and 3 bases from J; bases unmatched to any gene: 4. The CDR3 loop is CASSYDAGGTDTQYF. The CDR3, as DNA: TGTGCCAGCAGTTACGACGCGGGGGGAACAGATACGCAGTATTTT.

The chain has TRBV4-3 and TRBJ1-1; 9 nucleotides line up with TRBD1. Germline V gene sequence: CDR1 LGHNA, CDR2 YSLEER. V lost 0 bases to trimming and J lost 10 bases; unmatched junction nucleotides: 6. This CDR3 is 14 amino acids long. CDR3 amino acids: CASSQDDDRGLAFF. The CDR3, as DNA: TGCGCCAGCAGCCAAGATGATGACAGGGGGTTAGCTTTCTTT.

The rearrangement uses TRBV27 and TRBJ1-5; 9 nucleotides match TRBD1. The CDR3 has 15 amino acids. From germline, CDR1 is MNHEY and CDR2 SMNVEV (reference sequence). Trimming took 5 bases from V and 1 from J; bases not matched to a gene: 3. CDR3 in amino acids: CASSIGTGSNQPQHF. The CDR3 nucleotides are TGTGCCAGCAGTATCGGGACAGGGAGCAATCAGCCCCAGCATTTT.

The J gene is TRBJ1-2, the V gene TRBV9; 7 nucleotides match TRBD1. CDR3 length: 14 residues. The J segment lost 2 bases and the V segment lost 3 bases, leaving 4 bases of the junction unmatched. The V gene's germline CDR1 is SGDLS and CDR2 YYNGEE. Written as DNA, the CDR3 is TGTGCCAGCAGCGGAGGGACAGAAAACTATGGCTACACCTTC. This sequence encodes CASSGGTENYGYTF.

V is TRBV11-2 and J is TRBJ1-5; a weak D match, TRBD1 (6 bases). The CDR3 extends over 14 amino acids. CDR1 and CDR2 (germline): SGHAT, FQNNGV. With 1 base removed from V and 3 bases from J, the gap between germline ends came to 7 bases. The CDR3 nucleotides are TGTGCCAGCAGCTTAGCGGGGGCCAATCAGCCCCAGCATTTT. Its protein product is CASSLAGANQPQHF.

The table lists this clone with a count of one. The chain employs TRBV5-1 and TRBJ2-1; D might be TRBD1 (7 bases). The germline CDR1 and CDR2 sequences are SGHRS and YFSETQ. V was shortened by 0 bases and J by 6 bases, with 10 bases between the two germline ends. The CDR3 has 14 amino acids. In nucleotides, the CDR3 is TGCGCCAGCAGCTTGGGACAGGGACTCAATGAGCAGTTCTTC. It translates to CASSLGQGLNEQFF.

The genes are TRBV4-1 and TRBJ1-1; no reliable D call. The CDR3 has 16 residues. V was clipped by 1 base and J by 1 base, with 13 bases between them. The germline V gene encodes CDR1 MGHRA and CDR2 YSYEKL. CDR3 bases: TGCGCCAGCAGCCAAGGGTTCAGCTATTCGAACACTGAAGCTTTCTTT. It codes for CASSQGFSYSNTEAFF.

The genes are TRBV7-6 and TRBJ1-2; no reliable D call. Germline V gene lookup returns CDR1 SGHVS and CDR2 FNYEAQ. The CDR3 is made up of 13 amino acids. The V gene lost 2 bases and the J gene lost 6 bases, with 10 bases spanning the gap. CDR3 DNA: TGTGCCAGCAGCTTAAGTCGCGTGGATGGCTACACCTTC. It specifies CASSLSRVDGYTF.

The chain combines TRBV28 with TRBJ1-5; D may be TRBD1 (6 bases). Between the trimmed V and J ends, which lost 6 bases and 5 bases, there was a span of 11 bases. Germline V gene lookup returns CDR1 MDHEN and CDR2 SYDVKM. The length of the CDR3 is 13 residues. The CDR3 here is CASSWTADQPQHF. The CDR3 DNA is TGTGCCAGCAGCTGGACAGCAGATCAGCCCCAGCATTTT.

The CDR3: CASSQTGTPTGAFF. The CDR3 nucleotides read TGTGCCAGCAGTCAAACCGGGACACCGACGGGGGCTTTCTTT. V usage is TRBV11-2 and J usage is TRBJ1-1; a possible D gene is TRBD1 (6 bases). The V end lost 6 bases, the J end lost 11 bases, and 22 bases lay between the germline ends. This CDR3 has 14 residues. Germline V gene lookup returns CDR1 SGHAT and CDR2 FQNNGV.

The chain recombines TRBV27 with TRBJ2-1, with TRBD2 matching over 8 bases. Trimming cost V 6 bases and J 4 bases; bases outside gene matches: 11. Germline CDR1 reads MNHEY; CDR2 reads SMNVEV (reference sequence). This CDR3 is built from 16 residues. As DNA, the CDR3 is TGTGCCAGCAGATCCCTTCCTAGCGGGTTTTACAATGAGCAGTTCTTC. Protein: CASRSLPSGFYNEQFF.

The chain uses TRBV5-1 and TRBJ1-1, with TRBD1 identical over 8 bases. Germline CDR1 reads SGHRS; CDR2 reads YFSETQ. Trimming at V came to 4 bases and at J to 1 base, leaving 6 bases not matched to a gene. The CDR3 has 15 amino acids. CDR3 bases: TGCGCCAGCAGCCCCCGGACAGGGTCGAACACTGAAGCTTTCTTT. Its translation: CASSPRTGSNTEAFF.

The CDR3 nucleotides are TGCGCCAGCAGTGGGGCCGACAGGGCCTACGAGCAGTACTTC. Translating gives CASSGADRAYEQYF. The V and J genes are TRBV10-1 and TRBJ2-7; 7 bases are a match to TRBD1. Germline CDR1 reads WNHNN; CDR2 reads SYGVQD (reference sequence). The V segment lost 4 bases and the J segment 2 bases; nucleotides outside the gene matches: 5. The CDR3 spans 14 residues.